This T cell receptor beta chain was sequenced in a study of vaccination effects on CD4 cells after COVID-19. Across the whole study: Post-vaccine sample collection fell at a median of 72 days after the second dose.

Following an approximately ten-day culture, CD4+ T cells were purified. The person had PCR-confirmed SARS-CoV-2 infection between March and December 2020. It was two doses of either the BNT162b2 or mRNA-1273 vaccine that participants received. Assay used: immunoSEQ multiplex PCR; TCRdb lists only in-frame clones, some missing. The sample has 35,000 to 55,000 clones; approximately 82% are singletons. Concerning this clone: Its target is unknown.

The starting material was CD4+ T cells from PBMCs cultured without peptide, obtained after COVID-19 vaccination. This TCR came from a human donor who had a prior SARS-CoV-2 infection.

CDR3: CASSVLGASDTEAFF. DNA of the CDR3: TGTGCCAGCAGCGTATTGGGGGCTAGTGACACTGAAGCTTTCTTT. The chain employs TRBV9 and TRBJ1-1; D perhaps matches TRBD1 (6 bases). V was clipped by 1 base and J by 3 bases, with 13 bases between them. The CDR3 extends over 15 amino acids. The germline CDR1 and CDR2 sequences are SGDLS and YYNGEE.